The present T cell receptor beta chain was sequenced within a study of T cell responses to AZD1222 COVID-19 vaccine. For the study at large: Second doses at about 4 or about 12 weeks were pooled. Study-level findings and limits: A rise in Spike-specific TCR breadth and depth followed two AZD1222 doses. Repertoire sampling was restricted to post-peak T cell response timepoints.

As for this clone: As yet, its antigen is unknown.

Between the trimmed V and J ends, which lost 5 bases and 7 bases, there was a span of 6 bases. The CDR3 has 12 residues. CDR1 and CDR2 (germline): LNHDA, SQIVND (reference sequence). TCRdb's table, derived via immunoSEQ multiplex PCR, lists solely in-frame clones and lacks some. The sample has some 22,000 clones, approximately 80% seen once. The input for sequencing was peripheral blood, taken on day 0 of AZD1222 vaccination. This sequence originates from an adult in good health. The chain is built from TRBV19 and TRBJ1-6; TRBD1 might be the D (6 bases). The CDR3 region has the DNA TGTGCCAGTAGTGGGGGCAATTCACCCCTCCACTTT. This encodes CASSGGNSPLHF.